This T cell receptor (beta chain) was profiled in a study of shared clonotypes between healthy human individuals. Method: immunoSEQ multiplex PCR; TCRdb's copy keeps in-frame clones and lacks some. The sample has over 1.5 million clones, 95% to 99% seen once. This clone has only one observation. This CDR3 is 12 amino acids long. V lost 5 bases and J lost 4, with 8 bases in between. In germline, CDR1 is MDHEN, CDR2 SYDVKM. This clonotype was sampled from a man aged 25-45 years in good health. Sequenced: naive CD4+ T cells sorted from blood. This sample's subset: CD45RA+ positively selected. This rearrangement joins TRBV28 to TRBJ1-1; D not resolved. The DNA of the CDR3 is TGTGCCAGCAGTGAAAAGGCCACTGAAGCTTTCTTT. Translation gives CASSEKATEAFF.